This T cell receptor (beta chain) originates from a study of T cell clones after liver transplantation. The V gene's germline CDR1 is MNHEY and CDR2 SMNVEV (reference sequence). The CDR3 totals 15 residues. V was clipped by 6 bases and J by 4 bases, with 16 bases between them. Using immunoSEQ multiplex PCR, the repertoire was profiled, and TCRdb retains in-frame clones only, with some absent. The sample shows more than 20,000 clones, approximately 93% of them seen only once. Sorting of unstimulated PBMCs yielded separate CD3+CD4+ and CD3+CD8+ fractions. The source material was CD8+ T cells from blood, sampled 25 months after liver transplant. This rearrangement joins TRBV27 to TRBJ2-1; possible D gene TRBD1, 5 bases. This clonotype was obtained from a human patient who received a liver transplant. The graft donor may have contributed some T cells. This CDR3 is CASSSPHQGYNEQFF. In nucleotides, the CDR3 is TGTGCCAGCAGCTCCCCACACCAGGGATACAATGAGCAGTTCTTC.